The present entry profiles one T cell receptor (beta chain) with its context. Its antigen is not known. The sample belongs to a study of PD-1 blockade in classical Hodgkin lymphoma. Study details: Every 2 weeks, patients got 3 mg/kg intravenous nivolumab.

Study findings and constraints: As was reported, newly diagnosed patients showed lower baseline TCR diversity than healthy donors did.

Specified time point: cycle 4 day 1 (C4D1), after 6 weeks of nivolumab. Every patient had relapsed following autologous stem cell transplantation, and cohorts differed in brentuximab vedotin exposure. Investigators obtained CD8+ T cells from thawed PBMCs by magnetic negative selection. Assay used: immunoSEQ multiplex PCR; TCRdb lists only in-frame clones, some missing. In the table there are 15,000 to 20,000 clones, 88% of which are singletons. The CDR3 runs to 16 residues. The germline CDR1 and CDR2 sequences are MRHNA and SNTAGT. Trimming removed 0 bases from V and 0 bases from J, with 6 bases in between.

The input for sequencing was CD8+ T cells from blood, taken before the fourth cycle of nivolumab. This TCR derives from a human donor with classical Hodgkin lymphoma. The genes are TRBV6-4 and TRBJ2-6; TRBD1 is a possible D gene (6 bases). The CDR3 coding sequence is TGTGCCAGCAGTGACTCAGGGGGCTCTGGGGCCAACGTCCTGACTTTC. Protein sequence: CASSDSGGSGANVLTF.